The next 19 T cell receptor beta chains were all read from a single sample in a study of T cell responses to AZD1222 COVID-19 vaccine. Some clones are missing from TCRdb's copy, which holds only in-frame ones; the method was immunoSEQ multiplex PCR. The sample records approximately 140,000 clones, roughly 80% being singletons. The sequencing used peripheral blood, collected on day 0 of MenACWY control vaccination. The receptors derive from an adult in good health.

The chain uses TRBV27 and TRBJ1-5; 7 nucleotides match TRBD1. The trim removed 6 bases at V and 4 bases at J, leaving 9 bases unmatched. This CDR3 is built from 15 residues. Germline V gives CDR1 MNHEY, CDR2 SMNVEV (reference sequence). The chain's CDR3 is CASSLTGVRNQPQHF. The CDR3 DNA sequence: TGTGCCAGCAGCCTAACAGGGGTGCGGAATCAGCCCCAGCATTTT.

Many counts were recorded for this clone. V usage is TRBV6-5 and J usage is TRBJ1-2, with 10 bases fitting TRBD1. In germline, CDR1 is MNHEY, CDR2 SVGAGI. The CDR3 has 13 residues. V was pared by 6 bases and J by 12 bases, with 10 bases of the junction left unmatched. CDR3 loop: CASSSDRGQIDTF. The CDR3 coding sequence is TGTGCCAGCAGCTCCGACAGGGGGCAGATCGACACCTTC.

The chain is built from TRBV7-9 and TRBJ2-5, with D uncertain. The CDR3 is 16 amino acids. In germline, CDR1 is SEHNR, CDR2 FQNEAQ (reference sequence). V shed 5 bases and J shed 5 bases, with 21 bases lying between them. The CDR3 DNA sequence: TGTGCCAGCAGCCCCCACGGTAAAGGGCTCGTGGAGACCCAGTACTTC. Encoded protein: CASSPHGKGLVETQYF.

CDR3 residues: CASSPASGGGTGELFF. CDR3 nucleotide sequence: TGTGCCAGCAGCCCGGCTAGCGGGGGAGGTACCGGGGAGCTGTTTTTT. This sequence joins TRBV11-3 and TRBJ2-2; 10 bases fit TRBD2. V was pared by 5 bases and J by 5 bases, with 8 bases of the junction left unmatched. The CDR3 has 16 amino acids. Germline CDR1 is SGHNT and CDR2 is YENEEA.

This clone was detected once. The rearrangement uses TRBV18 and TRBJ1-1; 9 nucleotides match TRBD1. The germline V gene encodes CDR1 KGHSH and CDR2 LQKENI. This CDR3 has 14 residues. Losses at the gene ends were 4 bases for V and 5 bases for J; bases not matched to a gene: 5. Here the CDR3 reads CASSQKTGGTEAFF. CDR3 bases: TGTGCCAGCTCACAAAAGACAGGGGGAACTGAAGCTTTCTTT.

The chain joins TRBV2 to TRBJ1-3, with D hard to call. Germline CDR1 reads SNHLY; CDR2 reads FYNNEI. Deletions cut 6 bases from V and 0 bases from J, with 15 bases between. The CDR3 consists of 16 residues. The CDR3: CASRKDVIISGNTIYF. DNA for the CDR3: TGTGCCAGCAGGAAAGACGTGATTATCTCTGGAAACACCATATATTTT.

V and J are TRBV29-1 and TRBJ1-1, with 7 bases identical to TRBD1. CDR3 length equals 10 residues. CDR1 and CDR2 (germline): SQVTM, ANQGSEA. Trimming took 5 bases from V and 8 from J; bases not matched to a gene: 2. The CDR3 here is CSVRDSEAFF. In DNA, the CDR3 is TGCAGCGTTCGGGACAGCGAAGCTTTCTTT.

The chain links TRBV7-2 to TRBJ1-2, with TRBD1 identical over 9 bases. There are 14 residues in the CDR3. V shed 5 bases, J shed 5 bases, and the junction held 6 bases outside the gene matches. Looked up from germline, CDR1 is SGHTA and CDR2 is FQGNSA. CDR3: CASSPGTGRYGYTF. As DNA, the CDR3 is TGTGCCAGCAGCCCCGGGACAGGGCGGTATGGCTACACCTTC.

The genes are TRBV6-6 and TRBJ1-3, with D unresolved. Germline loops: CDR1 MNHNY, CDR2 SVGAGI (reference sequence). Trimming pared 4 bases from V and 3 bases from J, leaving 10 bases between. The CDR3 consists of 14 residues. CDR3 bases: TGTGCCAGCAGTTCATATGGGTATGGAAACACCATATATTTT. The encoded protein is CASSSYGYGNTIYF.

The CDR3 nucleotides read TGTGCCAGTAGCCCCAGACTAGGTCTCGAGACCCAGTACTTC. This encodes CASSPRLGLETQYF. This sequence joins TRBV19 and TRBJ2-5, with D perhaps TRBD2 (6 bases). The CDR3 contains 14 residues. Germline V gives CDR1 LNHDA, CDR2 SQIVND (reference sequence). Trimming removed 6 bases from V and 5 bases from J, with 16 bases in between. Full variable domain (outside the CDR3, taken from reference TRBV19 and TRBJ2-5): DGGITQSPKYLFRKEGQNVTLSCEQNLNHDAMYWYRQDPGQGLRLIYYSQIVNDFQKGDIAEGYSVSREKKESFPLTVTSAQKNPTAFYLCASSPRLGLETQYFGPGTRLLVL.

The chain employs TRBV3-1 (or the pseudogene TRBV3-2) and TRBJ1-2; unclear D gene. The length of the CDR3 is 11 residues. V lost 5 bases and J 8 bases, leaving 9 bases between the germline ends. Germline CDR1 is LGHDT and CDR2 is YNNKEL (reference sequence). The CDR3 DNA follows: TGTGCCAGCAGCTTTGCCCGAGGCTACACCTTC. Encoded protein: CASSFARGYTF.

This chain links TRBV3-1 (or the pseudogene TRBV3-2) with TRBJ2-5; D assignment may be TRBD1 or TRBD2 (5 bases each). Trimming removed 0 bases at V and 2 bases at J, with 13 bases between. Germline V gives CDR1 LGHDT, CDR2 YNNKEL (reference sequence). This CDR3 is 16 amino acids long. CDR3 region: CASSQDKRGSQETQYF. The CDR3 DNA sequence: TGTGCCAGCAGCCAAGATAAGAGGGGCTCTCAAGAGACCCAGTACTTC.

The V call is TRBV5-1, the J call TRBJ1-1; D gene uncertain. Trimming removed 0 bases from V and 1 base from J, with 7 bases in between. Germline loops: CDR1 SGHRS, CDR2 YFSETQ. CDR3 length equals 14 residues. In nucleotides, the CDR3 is TGCGCCAGCAGCTTGGATACGACGAACACTGAAGCTTTCTTT. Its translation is CASSLDTTNTEAFF.

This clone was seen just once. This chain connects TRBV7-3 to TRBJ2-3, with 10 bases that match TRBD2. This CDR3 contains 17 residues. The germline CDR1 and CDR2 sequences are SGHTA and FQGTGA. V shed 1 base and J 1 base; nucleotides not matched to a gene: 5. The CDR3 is CASSLIGLAGGTDTQYF. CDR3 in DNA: TGTGCCAGCAGCTTAATAGGGCTAGCGGGGGGCACAGATACGCAGTATTTT.

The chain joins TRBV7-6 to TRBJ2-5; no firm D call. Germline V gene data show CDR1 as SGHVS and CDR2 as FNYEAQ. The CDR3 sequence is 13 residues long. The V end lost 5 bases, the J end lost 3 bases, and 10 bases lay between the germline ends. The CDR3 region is CASSPRREETQYF. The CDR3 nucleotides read TGTGCCAGCAGCCCTCGCCGGGAAGAGACCCAGTACTTC.

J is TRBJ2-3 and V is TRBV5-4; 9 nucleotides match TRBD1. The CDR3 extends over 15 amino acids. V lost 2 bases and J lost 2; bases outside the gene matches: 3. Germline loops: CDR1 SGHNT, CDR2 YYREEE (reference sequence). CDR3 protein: CASSLTGGYTDTQYF. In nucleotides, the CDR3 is TGTGCCAGCAGCTTAACAGGGGGCTACACAGATACGCAGTATTTT.

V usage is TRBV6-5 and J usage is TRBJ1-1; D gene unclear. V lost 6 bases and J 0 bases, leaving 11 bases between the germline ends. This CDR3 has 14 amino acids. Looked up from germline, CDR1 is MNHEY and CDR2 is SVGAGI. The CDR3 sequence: CASRQGRMNTEAFF. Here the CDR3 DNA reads TGTGCCAGCAGACAAGGACGGATGAACACTGAAGCTTTCTTT.

CDR3 nucleotides: TGTGCCAGCAGCGAAGGGACAGGGTTTGTTTCACCCCTCCACTTT. Amino acid sequence: CASSEGTGFVSPLHF. The genes are TRBV5-5 and TRBJ1-6; 9 bases map to TRBD1. In germline, CDR1 is SGHKS, CDR2 YYEKEE (reference sequence). The CDR3 is made up of 15 amino acids. The ends lost 4 bases at V and 9 bases at J; junction bases unmatched: 8.

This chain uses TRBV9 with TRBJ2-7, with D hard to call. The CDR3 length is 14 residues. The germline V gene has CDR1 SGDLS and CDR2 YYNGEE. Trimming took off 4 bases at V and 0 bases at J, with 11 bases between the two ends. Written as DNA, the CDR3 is TGTGCCAGCAGCCCTCACGAAGCCTCCTACGAGCAGTACGTC. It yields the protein CASSPHEASYEQYV.